One sample yielded the 17 T cell receptor beta chains listed below, sequenced in a study of STAT5B mutations in CD4+ large granular lymphocyte leukemia. Profiling relied on immunoSEQ multiplex PCR, and the TCRdb table lists in-frame clones only, not all of them. The repertoire holds about 38,000 clones, with approximately 85% as singletons. Sequenced sample: CD4+ T cells from blood buffy coats. These receptors all stem from a human donor in good health.

The chain couples TRBV7-9 to TRBJ2-5; 8 nucleotides agree with TRBD1. With V trimmed by 5 bases and J by 2 bases, 7 bases remained unmatched. The CDR3 is 15 amino acids. Germline V gene lookup returns CDR1 SEHNR and CDR2 FQNEAQ (reference sequence). CDR3 nucleotide sequence: TGTGCCAGCAGCCCCAGGGACAGGCAACAAGAGACCCAGTACTTC. Encoded protein: CASSPRDRQQETQYF.

The V and J genes are TRBV7-3 and TRBJ2-5; D perhaps matches TRBD2 (6 bases). The V end lost 5 bases, the J end lost 3 bases, and 13 bases lay between the germline ends. The CDR3 length is 14 residues. CDR1 and CDR2 from the germline V gene are SGHTA and FQGTGA. The CDR3, as DNA: TGTGCCAGCAGCCCCAATGCGGGGAAAGAGACCCAGTACTTC. Its protein is CASSPNAGKETQYF.

This clone was counted only a few times. The chain is built from TRBV2 and TRBJ1-1; D ambiguous. The germline gives CDR1 SNHLY, CDR2 FYNNEI. The CDR3 runs 14 residues. Trimming took off 7 bases at V and 5 bases at J, with 17 bases between the two ends. CDR3 protein: CASTLHSPGTEAFF. The CDR3 DNA follows: TGTGCCAGCACCTTACACTCCCCGGGGACTGAAGCTTTCTTT.

The chain couples TRBV7-2 to TRBJ1-1; perhaps TRBD1 as D (5 bases). Germline loops: CDR1 SGHTA, CDR2 FQGNSA. V gave up 6 bases and J gave up 6 bases, with 17 bases separating them. The CDR3 extends over 14 amino acids. The CDR3 is CASRGYTWGAEAFF. The CDR3 DNA follows: TGTGCCAGCAGGGGTTATACCTGGGGGGCTGAAGCTTTCTTT.

V usage is TRBV6-6 and J usage is TRBJ1-4; no clear D. Germline CDR1 is MNHNY and CDR2 is SVGAGI (reference sequence). Trimming cost V 7 bases and J 5 bases, with 17 bases left between them. This CDR3 comprises 15 residues. The CDR3 loop reads CASTPWTAYNEKLFF. For the CDR3, the DNA is TGTGCCAGCACCCCTTGGACCGCTTACAATGAAAAACTGTTTTTT.

The rearrangement links TRBV7-2 to TRBJ2-1; 8 bases fit TRBD2. CDR3 length equals 18 residues. The germline gives CDR1 SGHTA, CDR2 FQGNSA. The V segment lost 0 bases and the J segment 1 base; nucleotides outside the gene matches: 8. CDR3 nucleotides: TGTGCCAGCAGCTTAGCTGTTCCGGGACTAGGGTCCTACAATGAGCAGTTCTTC. This sequence encodes CASSLAVPGLGSYNEQFF.

V gene TRBV5-1 combines with J gene TRBJ1-3, with a tentative D call TRBD1 (6 bases). The length of the CDR3 is 15 residues. From germline, CDR1 is SGHRS and CDR2 YFSETQ. V was clipped by 2 bases and J by 2 bases, with 11 bases between them. The CDR3 sequence: CASSFQGSAGNTIYF. CDR3 nucleotides: TGCGCCAGCAGCTTTCAGGGGTCTGCTGGAAACACCATATATTTT.

The V and J genes are TRBV2 and TRBJ1-2; 8 nucleotides align to TRBD1. There are 16 residues in the CDR3. Per germline, CDR1 SNHLY and CDR2 FYNNEI. V shed 8 bases and J 3 bases; nucleotides not matched to a gene: 14. The CDR3 protein is CASPGPSQGADYGYTF. The CDR3, as DNA: TGTGCCAGCCCCGGGCCGTCGCAGGGGGCCGACTATGGCTACACCTTC.

There are a few counts of this clone. The chain joins TRBV6-5 to TRBJ1-1, with no clear D. This CDR3 comprises 14 residues. Between the trimmed V and J ends, which lost 7 bases and 1 base, there was a span of 13 bases. Germline V gene data show CDR1 as MNHEY and CDR2 as SVGAGI. CDR3 loop: CASNTVLGNTEAFF. The CDR3 region has the DNA TGTGCCAGCAATACAGTGTTGGGGAACACTGAAGCTTTCTTT.

The rearrangement uses TRBV28 and TRBJ1-2; 7 nucleotides align to TRBD1. The germline gives CDR1 MDHEN, CDR2 SYDVKM. The CDR3 extends over 15 amino acids. V lost 6 bases and J lost 4; bases outside the gene matches: 11. The CDR3 here is CASRTGSIGGYGYTF. The DNA for the CDR3 is TGTGCCAGCAGGACAGGGAGTATTGGGGGCTATGGCTACACCTTC.

The V gene is TRBV7-6, the J gene TRBJ2-1, with 9 bases that match TRBD2. The junction had 20 bases not matched to a gene; V was cut back by 5 bases and J by 6 bases. This CDR3 spans 19 amino acids. Germline V gene sequence: CDR1 SGHVS, CDR2 FNYEAQ. In DNA form, the CDR3 reads TGTGCCAGCAGCCGCTCTGCGGCAGTAGCGGGGGCTGGGTCCAATGAGCAGTTCTTC. Protein product: CASSRSAAVAGAGSNEQFF.

V is TRBV7-2 and J is TRBJ2-6; no definite D call. This CDR3 has 14 residues. With 5 bases removed from V and 4 bases from J, the gap between germline ends came to 9 bases. Looked up from germline, CDR1 is SGHTA and CDR2 is FQGNSA. The CDR3 spells CASSVLSGANVLTF. Here the CDR3 DNA reads TGTGCCAGCAGCGTTTTGTCCGGGGCCAACGTCCTGACTTTC.

The sample holds one count of this clone. The junction and the germline gene differ at one end; a read error may be behind it. This sequence joins TRBV7-7 and TRBJ1-3, with TRBD1 matching 11 bases. The CDR3 consists of 16 residues. Germline CDR1 SSHAT, CDR2 FNYEAQ (reference sequence). Here the CDR3 DNA reads TGTGCTAGCAGCCCTGGACAGGGGGCGGGAGGAAACACCATATATTTT. Its protein is CASSPGQGAGGNTIYF.

This chain connects TRBV5-1 to TRBJ1-4; D is uncertain. The CDR3 spans 14 residues. V was trimmed by 2 bases and J by 5 bases, leaving 10 bases between them. Germline V lookup: CDR1 SGHRS, CDR2 YFSETQ. CDR3 amino acids: CASSLSDGNEKLFF. Written as DNA, the CDR3 is TGCGCCAGCAGCTTATCTGATGGAAATGAAAAACTGTTTTTT.

This clone has only a few counts. V usage is TRBV2 and J usage is TRBJ1-5; the D is unclear. V lost 5 bases and J 2 bases, leaving 10 bases between the germline ends. CDR1 is SNHLY and CDR2 is FYNNEI in the germline V gene. The CDR3 consists of 14 residues. CDR3: CASSPELGNQPQHF. The CDR3 nucleotides are TGTGCCAGCAGTCCAGAGTTGGGCAATCAGCCCCAGCATTTT.

This clone was found once. The DNA of the CDR3 is TGTGCCAGCAGTTTAGCAAGAGCAGGGGGACTGAACACTGAAGCTTTCTTT. Its protein is CASSLARAGGLNTEAFF. This sequence joins TRBV28 and TRBJ1-1; TRBD1 aligns across 7 bases. Germline V CDR1 and CDR2: MDHEN, SYDVKM. The CDR3 contains 17 residues. The J segment lost 0 bases and the V segment lost 2 bases, leaving 9 bases of the junction unmatched.

The rearrangement joins TRBV5-4 to TRBJ2-2; 9 nucleotides line up with TRBD2. CDR3 length: 14 residues. Per germline, CDR1 SGHNT and CDR2 YYREEE (reference sequence). Unmatched junction bases numbered 1, after V lost 2 bases and J lost 5 bases. This chain's CDR3 is CASSLTSGTGELFF. DNA for the CDR3: TGTGCCAGCAGCTTAACTAGCGGGACCGGGGAGCTGTTTTTT.